This entry features one T cell receptor (beta chain) sequence. The antigen is undetermined. Sorting that relied on CD45RO/CCR7/CD25/CD127/CD95/CD27 yielded CD4+ naive, central memory, regulatory and stem cell-like memory cells. The source of the sample is a study of beta chain features in type 1 diabetes. Study at large: Patients shared similar age, gender and cell yields with healthy donors.

Study-wide points: At VDJ recombination sites, type 1 diabetes patients had fewer insertions and more deleted nucleotides. The naive, central memory and Treg TCRB repertoires of patients appeared to be more similar to one another than those of healthy donors.

Reverse transcribing all isolated RNA meant expressed TCRB transcripts were sequenced. Assay used: immunoSEQ multiplex PCR; TCRdb lists only in-frame clones, some missing. The sample records fewer than 900,000 clones, 15% to 20% being singletons. Sequenced sample: naive CD4+ T cells from blood. This sequence was found in a young woman in good health.

CDR3: CASRGHRARTDTQYF. CDR3 in DNA: TGTGCCAGCAGAGGTCACAGGGCTCGGACAGATACGCAGTATTTT. The chain joins TRBV6-1 to TRBJ2-3, with D tentatively TRBD1 (6 bases). The V end lost 6 bases, the J end lost 3 bases, and 16 bases lay between the germline ends. This CDR3 region has 15 residues. Germline-derived CDR1 and CDR2 are MNHNS and SASEGT.